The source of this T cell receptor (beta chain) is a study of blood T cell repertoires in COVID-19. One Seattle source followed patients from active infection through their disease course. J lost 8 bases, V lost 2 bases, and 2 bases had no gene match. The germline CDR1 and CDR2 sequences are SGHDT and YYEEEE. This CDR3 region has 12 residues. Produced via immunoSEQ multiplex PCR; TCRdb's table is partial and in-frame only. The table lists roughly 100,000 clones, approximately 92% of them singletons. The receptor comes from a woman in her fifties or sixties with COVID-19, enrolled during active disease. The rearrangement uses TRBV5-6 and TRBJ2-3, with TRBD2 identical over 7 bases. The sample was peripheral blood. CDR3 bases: TGTGCCAGCAGCTTTGAGCGGGGTACGCAGTATTTT. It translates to CASSFERGTQYF.